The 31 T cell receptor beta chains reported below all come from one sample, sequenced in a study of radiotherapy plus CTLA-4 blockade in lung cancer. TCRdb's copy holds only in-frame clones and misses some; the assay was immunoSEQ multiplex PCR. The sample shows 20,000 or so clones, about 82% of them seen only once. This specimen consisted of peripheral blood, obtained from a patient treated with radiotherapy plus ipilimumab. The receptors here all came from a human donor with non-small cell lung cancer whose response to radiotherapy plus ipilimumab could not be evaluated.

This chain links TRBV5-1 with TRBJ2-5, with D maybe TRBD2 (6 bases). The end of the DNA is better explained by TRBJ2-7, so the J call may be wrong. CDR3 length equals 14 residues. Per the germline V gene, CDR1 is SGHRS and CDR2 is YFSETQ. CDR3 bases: TGCGCCAGCAGCTTGCTAGGCGGGACCTACGAGCAGTACTTC. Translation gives CASSLLGGTYEQYF.

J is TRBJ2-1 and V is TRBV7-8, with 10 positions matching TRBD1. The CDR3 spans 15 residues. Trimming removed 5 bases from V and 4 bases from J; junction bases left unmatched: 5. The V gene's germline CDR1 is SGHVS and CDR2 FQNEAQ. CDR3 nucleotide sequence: TGTGCCAGCAGCCATGGGACAGGGGAATACAATGAGCAGTTCTTC. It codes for CASSHGTGEYNEQFF.

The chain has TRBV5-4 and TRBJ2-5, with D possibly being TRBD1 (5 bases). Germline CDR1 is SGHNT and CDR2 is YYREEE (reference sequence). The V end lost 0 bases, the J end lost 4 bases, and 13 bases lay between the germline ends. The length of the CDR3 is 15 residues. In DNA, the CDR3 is TGTGCCAGCAGCTTGGATCAGGGATGGCGAGAGACCCAGTACTTC. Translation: CASSLDQGWRETQYF.

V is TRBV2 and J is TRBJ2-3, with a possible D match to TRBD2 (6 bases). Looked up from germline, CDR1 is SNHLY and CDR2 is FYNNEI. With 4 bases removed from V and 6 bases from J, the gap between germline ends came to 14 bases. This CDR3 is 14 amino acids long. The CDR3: CASSVVTSGDTQYF. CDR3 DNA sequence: TGTGCCAGCAGTGTGGTGACTAGTGGGGATACGCAGTATTTT.

This chain's CDR3 is CASSLVVRLAGYNEQFF. CDR3 nucleotides: TGTGCCAGCAGCTTAGTAGTAAGACTAGCGGGCTACAATGAGCAGTTCTTC. V is TRBV7-9 and J is TRBJ2-1, with TRBD2 matching over 10 bases. Germline CDR1 is SEHNR and CDR2 is FQNEAQ (reference sequence). Losses at the gene ends were 1 base for V and 3 bases for J; bases not matched to a gene: 6. The length of the CDR3 is 17 residues.

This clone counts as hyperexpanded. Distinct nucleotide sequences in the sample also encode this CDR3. The CDR3 DNA reads as TGTGCCAGTAGTATGGGGACACTTTGGTACTTC. This codes for CASSMGTLWYF. The J gene is TRBJ2-7, the V gene TRBV19, with D possibly matching TRBD1 (6 bases). V shed 3 bases and J shed 12 bases, with 12 bases lying between them. Germline CDR1 LNHDA, CDR2 SQIVND (reference sequence). CDR3 length equals 11 residues.

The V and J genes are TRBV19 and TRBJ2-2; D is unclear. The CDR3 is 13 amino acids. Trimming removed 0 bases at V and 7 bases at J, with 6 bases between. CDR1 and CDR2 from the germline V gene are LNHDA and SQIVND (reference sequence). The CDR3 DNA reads TGTGCCAGTAGTATAGATGGCAGCGGGGAGCTGTTTTTT. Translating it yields CASSIDGSGELFF. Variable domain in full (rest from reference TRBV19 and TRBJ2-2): DGGITQSPKYLFRKEGQNVTLSCEQNLNHDAMYWYRQDPGQGLRLIYYSQIVNDFQKGDIAEGYSVSREKKESFPLTVTSAQKNPTAFYLCASSIDGSGELFFGEGSRLTVL.

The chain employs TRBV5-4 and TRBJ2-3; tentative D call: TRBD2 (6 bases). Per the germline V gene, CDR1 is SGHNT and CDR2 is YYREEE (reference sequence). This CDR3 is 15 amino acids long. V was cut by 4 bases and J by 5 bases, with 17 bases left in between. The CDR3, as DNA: TGTGCCAGCAGCCCTGGGGCGGGGAACCAAGATACGCAGTATTTT. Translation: CASSPGAGNQDTQYF.

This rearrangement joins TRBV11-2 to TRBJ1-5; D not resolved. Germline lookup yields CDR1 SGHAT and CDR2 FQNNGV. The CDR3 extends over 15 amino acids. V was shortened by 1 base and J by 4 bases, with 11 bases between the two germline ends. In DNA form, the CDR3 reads TGTGCCAGCAGCTTAGCGTATACGGGGAATCAGCCCCAGCATTTT. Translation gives CASSLAYTGNQPQHF.

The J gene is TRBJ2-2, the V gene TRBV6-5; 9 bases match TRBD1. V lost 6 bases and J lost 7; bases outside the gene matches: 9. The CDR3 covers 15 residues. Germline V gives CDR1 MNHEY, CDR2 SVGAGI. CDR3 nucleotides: TGTGCCAGCAGGCGGGACAGGGTACCCGACGGGGAGCTGTTTTTT. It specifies CASRRDRVPDGELFF.

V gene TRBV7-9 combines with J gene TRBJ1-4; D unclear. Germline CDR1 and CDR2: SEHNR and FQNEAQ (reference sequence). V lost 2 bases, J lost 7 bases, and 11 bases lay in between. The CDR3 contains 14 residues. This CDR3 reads CASSLFGEGEKLFF. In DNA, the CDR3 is TGTGCCAGCAGCTTATTCGGGGAGGGTGAAAAACTGTTTTTT.

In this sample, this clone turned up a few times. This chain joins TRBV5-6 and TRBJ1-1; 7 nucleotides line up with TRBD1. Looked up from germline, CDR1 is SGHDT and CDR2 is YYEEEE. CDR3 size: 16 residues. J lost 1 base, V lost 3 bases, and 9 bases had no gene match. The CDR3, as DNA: TGTGCCAGCAGCTCTTCAGGGGGAGGAGGGAACACTGAAGCTTTCTTT. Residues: CASSSSGGGGNTEAFF.

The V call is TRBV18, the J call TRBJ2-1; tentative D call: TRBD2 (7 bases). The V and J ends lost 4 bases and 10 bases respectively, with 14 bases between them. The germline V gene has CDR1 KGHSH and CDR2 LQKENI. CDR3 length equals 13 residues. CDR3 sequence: CASSLREGDEQFF. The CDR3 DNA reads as TGTGCCAGCTCACTCAGGGAGGGGGACGAGCAGTTCTTC.

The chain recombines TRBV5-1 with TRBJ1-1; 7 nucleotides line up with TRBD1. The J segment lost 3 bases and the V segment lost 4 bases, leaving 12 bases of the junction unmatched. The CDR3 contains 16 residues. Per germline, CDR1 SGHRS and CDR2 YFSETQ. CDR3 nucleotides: TGCGCCAGCAGCACGAAAGGGGGCGCCGCGGACACTGAAGCTTTCTTT. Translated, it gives CASSTKGGAADTEAFF. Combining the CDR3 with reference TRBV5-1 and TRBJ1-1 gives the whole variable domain KAGVTQTPRYLIKTRGQQVTLSCSPISGHRSVSWYQQTPGQGLQFLFEYFSETQRNKGNFPGRFSGRQFSNSRSEMNVSTLELGDSALYLCASSTKGGAADTEAFFGQGTRLTVV.

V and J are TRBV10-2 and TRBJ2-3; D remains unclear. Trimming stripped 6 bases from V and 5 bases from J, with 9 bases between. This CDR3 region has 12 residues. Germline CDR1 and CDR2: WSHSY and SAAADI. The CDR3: CASSLSGDTQYF. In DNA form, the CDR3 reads TGCGCCAGCAGCCTTTCGGGAGATACGCAGTATTTT.

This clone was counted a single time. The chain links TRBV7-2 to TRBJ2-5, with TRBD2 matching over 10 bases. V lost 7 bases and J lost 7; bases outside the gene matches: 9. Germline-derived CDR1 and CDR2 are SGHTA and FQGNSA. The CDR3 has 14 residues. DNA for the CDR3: TGTGCCAGCACCCCGCTAGCGGGAGTTGGGACCCAGTACTTC. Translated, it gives CASTPLAGVGTQYF.

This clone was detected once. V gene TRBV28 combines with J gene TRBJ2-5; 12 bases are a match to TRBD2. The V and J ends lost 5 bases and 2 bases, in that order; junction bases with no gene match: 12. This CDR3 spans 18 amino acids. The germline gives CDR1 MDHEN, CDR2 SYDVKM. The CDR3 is CASSGLAGTGAWQETQYF. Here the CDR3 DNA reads TGTGCCAGCAGTGGACTAGCGGGGACAGGGGCGTGGCAAGAGACCCAGTACTTC.

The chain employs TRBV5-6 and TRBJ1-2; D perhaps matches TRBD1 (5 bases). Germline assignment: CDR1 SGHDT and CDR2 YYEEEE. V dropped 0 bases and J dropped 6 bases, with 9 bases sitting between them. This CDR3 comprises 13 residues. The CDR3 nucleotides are TGTGCCAGCAGCTTGGGCAGGGCGCATGGCTACACCTTC. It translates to CASSLGRAHGYTF.

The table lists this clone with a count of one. The CDR3 bases are TGTGCCAGCAGCTTAAATGGCGGGGGGAGCACCGGGGAGCTGTTTTTT. Translating gives CASSLNGGGSTGELFF. The chain uses TRBV7-2 and TRBJ2-2, with TRBD2 matching over 8 bases. Germline values: CDR1 SGHTA, CDR2 FQGNSA. The CDR3 is 16 amino acids. Trimming removed 2 bases from V and 4 bases from J; junction bases left unmatched: 6.

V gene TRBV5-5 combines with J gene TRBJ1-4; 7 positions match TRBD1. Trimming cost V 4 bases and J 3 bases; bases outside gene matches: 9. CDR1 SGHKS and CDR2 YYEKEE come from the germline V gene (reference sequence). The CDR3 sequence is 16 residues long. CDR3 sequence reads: CASSPGQGESNEKLFF. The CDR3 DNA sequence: TGTGCCAGCAGCCCCGGGCAGGGGGAGTCTAATGAAAAACTGTTTTTT.

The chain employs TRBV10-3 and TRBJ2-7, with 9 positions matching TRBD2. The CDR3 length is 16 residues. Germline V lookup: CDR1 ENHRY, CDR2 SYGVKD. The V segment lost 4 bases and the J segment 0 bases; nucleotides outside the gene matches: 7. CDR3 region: CAISASGLADSYEQYF. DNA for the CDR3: TGTGCCATCAGTGCCTCGGGACTAGCAGACTCCTACGAGCAGTACTTC.

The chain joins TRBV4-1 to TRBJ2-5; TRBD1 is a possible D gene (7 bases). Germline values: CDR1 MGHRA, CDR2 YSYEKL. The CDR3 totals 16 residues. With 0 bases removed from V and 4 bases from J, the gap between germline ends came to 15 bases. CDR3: CASSQEQGRFVETQYF. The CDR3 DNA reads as TGCGCCAGCAGCCAAGAACAGGGGAGGTTTGTAGAGACCCAGTACTTC.

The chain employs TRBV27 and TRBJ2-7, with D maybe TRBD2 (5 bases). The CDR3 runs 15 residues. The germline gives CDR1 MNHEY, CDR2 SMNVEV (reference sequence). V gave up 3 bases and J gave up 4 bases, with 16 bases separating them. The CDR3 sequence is CASSLSSRGIYEQYF. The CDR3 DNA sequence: TGTGCCAGCAGTTTGAGCAGTCGAGGGATTTACGAGCAGTACTTC.

CDR3 in DNA: TGTGCCAGCAGGCCGAGGACAGGGGGCGGCTACGAGCAGTACTTC. Amino acid sequence: CASRPRTGGGYEQYF. The chain recombines TRBV27 with TRBJ2-7; the match to TRBD1 covers 11 bases. CDR3 size: 15 residues. Germline assignment: CDR1 MNHEY and CDR2 SMNVEV (reference sequence). Losses at the gene ends were 6 bases for V and 3 bases for J; bases not matched to a gene: 7.

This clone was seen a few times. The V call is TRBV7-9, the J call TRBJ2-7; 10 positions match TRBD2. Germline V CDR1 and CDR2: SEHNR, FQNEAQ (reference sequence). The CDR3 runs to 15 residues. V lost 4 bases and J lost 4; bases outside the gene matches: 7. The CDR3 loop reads CASSSASGSRYEQYF. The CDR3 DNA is TGTGCCAGCAGCTCTGCTAGCGGGAGTCGGTACGAGCAGTACTTC.

The DNA of the CDR3 is TGTGCCAGCAGCTTGCAACCGGTGGACACTGAAGCTTTCTTT. It specifies CASSLQPVDTEAFF. The V gene is TRBV5-5, the J gene TRBJ1-1; D ambiguous. The CDR3 has 14 amino acids. V was shortened by 1 base and J by 3 bases, with 10 bases between the two germline ends. Per germline, CDR1 SGHKS and CDR2 YYEKEE (reference sequence). Full variable domain (missing parts from reference TRBV5-5 and TRBJ1-1): DAGVTQSPTHLIKTRGQQVTLRCSPISGHKSVSWYQQVLGQGPQFIFQYYEKEERGRGNFPDRFSARQFPNYSSELNVNALLLGDSALYLCASSLQPVDTEAFFGQGTRLTVV.

This CDR3 is CASSPTRGWNTEAFF. The CDR3 region has the DNA TGTGCCAGCAGCCCCACGAGAGGATGGAATACTGAAGCTTTCTTT. This chain uses TRBV7-9 with TRBJ1-1; no clear D gene. The CDR3 sequence is 15 residues long. V lost 5 bases and J lost 5, with 18 bases in between. CDR1 and CDR2 (germline): SEHNR, FQNEAQ (reference sequence).

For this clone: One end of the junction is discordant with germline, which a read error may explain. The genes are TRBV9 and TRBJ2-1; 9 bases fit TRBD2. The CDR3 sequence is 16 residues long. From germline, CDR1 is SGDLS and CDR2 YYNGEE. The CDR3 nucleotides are TGTGCCAGCAGCGCGACTGGGACTAGCTCCTACAATGGGCAGTTCTTC. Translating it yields CASSATGTSSYNGQFF.

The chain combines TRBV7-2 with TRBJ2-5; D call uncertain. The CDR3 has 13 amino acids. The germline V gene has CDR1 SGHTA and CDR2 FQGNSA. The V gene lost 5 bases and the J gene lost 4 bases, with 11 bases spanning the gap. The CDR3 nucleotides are TGTGCCAGCAGCCAACTTGCGGTAGAGACCCAGTACTTC. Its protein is CASSQLAVETQYF. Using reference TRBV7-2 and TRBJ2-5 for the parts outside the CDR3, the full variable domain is GAGVSQSPSNKVTEKGKDVELRCDPISGHTALYWYRQSLGQGLEFLIYFQGNSAPDKSGLPSDRFSAERTGGSVSTLTIQRTQQEDSAVYLCASSQLAVETQYFGPGTRLLVL.

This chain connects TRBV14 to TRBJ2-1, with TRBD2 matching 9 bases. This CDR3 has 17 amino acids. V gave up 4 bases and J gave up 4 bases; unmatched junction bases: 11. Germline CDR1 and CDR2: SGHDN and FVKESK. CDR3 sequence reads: CASSRDWRGGHYNEQFF. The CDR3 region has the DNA TGTGCCAGCAGCCGCGACTGGCGGGGGGGACATTACAATGAGCAGTTCTTC.

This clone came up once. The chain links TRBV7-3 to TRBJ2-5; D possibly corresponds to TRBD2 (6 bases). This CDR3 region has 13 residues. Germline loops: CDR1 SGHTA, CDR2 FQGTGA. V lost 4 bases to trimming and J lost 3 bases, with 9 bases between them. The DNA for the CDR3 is TGTGCCAGCAGCTCCCAGCGGGAAGAGACCCAGTACTTC. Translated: CASSSQREETQYF.